This T cell receptor (beta chain) stems from a study of blood T cell repertoires in COVID-19. In the source study's methods: Reference gene primer amplification gave nucleated cell count estimates. Clones were sequenced by immunoSEQ multiplex PCR, and TCRdb holds only the in-frame ones, with some missing. V and J calls and clone size follow that table, whereas D and trimming were derived from the DNA. The sample holds nearly 200,000 clones, around nine tenths seen once. This CDR3 spans 14 amino acids. Trimming removed 1 base at V and 3 bases at J, with 7 bases between. Germline values: CDR1 SNHLY, CDR2 FYNNEI.

The chain links TRBV2 to TRBJ2-1; D uncertain. Sequencing used peripheral blood. The sequence came from a woman between 40 and 55 years old who had recovered from COVID-19. The CDR3: CASSEGRNYNEQFF. CDR3 DNA: TGTGCCAGCAGTGAAGGCAGAAACTACAATGAGCAGTTCTTC. The complete variable domain, with remaining parts taken from reference TRBV2 and TRBJ2-1, reads EPEVTQTPSHQVTQMGQEVILRCVPISNHLYFYWYRQILGQKVEFLVSFYNNEISEKSEIFDDQFSVERPDGSNFTLKIRSTKLEDSAMYFCASSEGRNYNEQFFGPGTRLTVL.